Listed here is a single TCR beta chain. Its specificity is unknown. Clones were sequenced by immunoSEQ multiplex PCR, and TCRdb holds only the in-frame ones, with some missing. Of more than 45,000 clones in the sample, around nine tenths were seen once. The data derive from a study of graft-versus-host responses after intestinal transplantation. The overall study: Recipients were all induced with anti-thymocyte globulin, then given tacrolimus and steroids for around three years.

Unmatched junction bases numbered 16, after V lost 2 bases and J lost 3 bases. Per the germline V gene, CDR1 is MGHRA and CDR2 is YSYEKL. There are 19 residues in the CDR3. Study-level points and caveats: Allografts from individuals with graft-donor T cell macrochimerism displayed high graft-versus-host to host-versus-graft clonal ratios. Levels of circulating GvH clones at their peak were associated with early post-transplant HvG declines.

Sequencing used PBMCs, obtained about 120 days after intestinal transplantation. The rearrangement links TRBV4-1 to TRBJ2-7; 10 nucleotides line up with TRBD2. The TCR comes from a human patient who received an intestinal transplant, so some T cells may come from the graft donor. The CDR3: CASSQFSRSGGAGLYEQYF. DNA of the CDR3: TGCGCCAGCAGCCAATTTTCTCGGAGCGGGGGGGCCGGTCTCTACGAGCAGTACTTC.